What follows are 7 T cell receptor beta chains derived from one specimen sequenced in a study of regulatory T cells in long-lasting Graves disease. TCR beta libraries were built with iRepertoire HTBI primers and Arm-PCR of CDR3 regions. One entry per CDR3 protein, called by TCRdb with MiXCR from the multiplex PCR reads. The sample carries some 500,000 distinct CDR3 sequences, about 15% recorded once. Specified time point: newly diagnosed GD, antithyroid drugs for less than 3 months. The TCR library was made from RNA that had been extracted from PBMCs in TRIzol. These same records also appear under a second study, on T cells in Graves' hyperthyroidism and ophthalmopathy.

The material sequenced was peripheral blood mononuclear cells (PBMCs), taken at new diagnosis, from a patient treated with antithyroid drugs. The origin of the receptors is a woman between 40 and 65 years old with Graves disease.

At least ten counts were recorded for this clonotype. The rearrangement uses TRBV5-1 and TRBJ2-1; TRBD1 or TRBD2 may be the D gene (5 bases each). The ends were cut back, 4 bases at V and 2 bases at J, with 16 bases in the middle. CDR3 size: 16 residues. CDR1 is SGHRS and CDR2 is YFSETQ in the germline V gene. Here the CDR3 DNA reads TGCGCCAGCAGCCCCGGACGGGGCCAGCCCTACAATGAGCAGTTCTTC. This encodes CASSPGRGQPYNEQFF.

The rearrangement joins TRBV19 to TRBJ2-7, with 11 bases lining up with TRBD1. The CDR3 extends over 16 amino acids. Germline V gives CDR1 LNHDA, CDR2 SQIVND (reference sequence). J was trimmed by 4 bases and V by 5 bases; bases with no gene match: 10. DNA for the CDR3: TGTGCCAGTAGTTTCCCTCGGACAGGGGGCTTGTACGAGCAGTACTTC. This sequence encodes CASSFPRTGGLYEQYF.

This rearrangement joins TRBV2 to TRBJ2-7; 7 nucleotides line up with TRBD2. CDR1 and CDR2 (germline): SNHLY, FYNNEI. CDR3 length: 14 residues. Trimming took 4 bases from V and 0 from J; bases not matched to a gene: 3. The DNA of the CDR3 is TGTGCCAGCAGTGCCCCTAGCGGCTCCTACGAGCAGTACTTC. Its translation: CASSAPSGSYEQYF.

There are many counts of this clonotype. The CDR3 protein is CSASTGEETQYF. CDR3 coding DNA: TGCAGTGCTTCGACGGGTGAAGAGACCCAGTACTTC. The J gene is TRBJ2-5, the V gene TRBV20-1, with D uncertain. Trimming took 5 bases from V and 3 from J, leaving 10 bases between them. This CDR3 has 12 amino acids. Looked up from germline, CDR1 is DFQATT and CDR2 is SNEGSKA (reference sequence).

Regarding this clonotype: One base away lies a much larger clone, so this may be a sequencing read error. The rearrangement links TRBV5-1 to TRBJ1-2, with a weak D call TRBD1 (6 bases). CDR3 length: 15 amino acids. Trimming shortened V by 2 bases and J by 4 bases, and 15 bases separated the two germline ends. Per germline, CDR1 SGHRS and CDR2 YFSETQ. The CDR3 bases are TGCGCCAGCAGCTTCCGGGAGGGGGGAGGCTATGGCTACACCTTC. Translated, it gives CASSFREGGGYGYTF.

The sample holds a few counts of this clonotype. CDR3 sequence (DNA): TGTGCCAGCAGCCCCGGAGGGGCTCTTATGAACACTGAAGCTTTCTTT. It yields the protein CASSPGGALMNTEAFF. V gene TRBV7-2 combines with J gene TRBJ1-1; possible D gene TRBD1, 5 bases. CDR1 and CDR2 (germline): SGHTA, FQGNSA. This CDR3 comprises 16 residues. The V and J ends lost 5 bases and 0 bases respectively, with 16 bases between them. The full variable domain, in which reference TRBV7-2 and TRBJ1-1 provide the parts outside the CDR3, is GAGVSQSPSNKVTEKGKDVELRCDPISGHTALYWYRQSLGQGLEFLIYFQGNSAPDKSGLPSDRFSAERTGGSVSTLTIQRTQQEDSAVYLCASSPGGALMNTEAFFGQGTRLTVV.

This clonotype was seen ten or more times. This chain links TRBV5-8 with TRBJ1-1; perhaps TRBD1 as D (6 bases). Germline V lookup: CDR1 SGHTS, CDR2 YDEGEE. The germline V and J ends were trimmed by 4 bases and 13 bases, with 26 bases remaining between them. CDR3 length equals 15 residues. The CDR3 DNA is TGTGCCAGCAGCGGACATGGGGTAGGACAGATGAAGCTTTTCTTT. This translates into CASSGHGVGQMKLFF.